These T cell receptor beta chains were read from a single sample in a study of shared clonotypes between healthy human individuals. Profiled with immunoSEQ multiplex PCR; TCRdb holds only in-frame clones, not every one. Of under 1,900,000 clones listed, about 98.5% were seen once; the top ten hold roughly 0.35%. The sample was naive CD4+ T cells sorted from blood. The receptors come from a man aged 25 to 45 in good health. The conserved cysteine and the conserved F or W are not part of the CDR3 here. The D gene is left open where the match is weak.

TRBD2	TRBJ2-2	TRBV4-3	ASSRRSGRAPGELF
NA	TRBJ1-1	TRBV18	ASSPLDGSGPGAF
NA	TRBJ2-3	TRBV6-4	ASRGSSTDTQY
NA	TRBJ2-7	TRBV5-6	ASSLFWGRLYEQY
NA	TRBJ1-1	TRBV7-2	ASSPGTLNTEAF
NA	TRBJ2-7	TRBV4-1	ASSQSQDNSYEQY
NA	TRBJ1-4	TRBV9	ASSSKGGDRYEKLF
NA	TRBJ2-1	TRBV7-2	ASSSSANEQF
TRBD1	TRBJ2-2	TRBV7-2	ASSRTGAGELF
NA	TRBJ1-1	TRBV27	ASSSPNRGHTEAF
TRBD1	TRBJ2-7	TRBV5-1	ASSVRQGEYEQY
NA	TRBJ2-7	TRBV7-2	ASSPEVASYEQY
NA	TRBJ1-1	TRBV6-6	ASRIREGIVQAF
NA	TRBJ2-2	TRBV19	ASSIDDRSTGELF
NA	TRBJ2-1	TRBV9	ASSVDIEQF
NA	TRBJ2-7	TRBV5-4	ASSRRGSPSEQY
NA	TRBJ1-2	TRBV11-2	ASSLYAQGPARPQ
NA	TRBJ2-2	TRBV5-4	ASSLGGLVRNTGELF
TRBD1	TRBJ2-7	TRBV28	ASTTPGTGADEQY
TRBD2	TRBJ2-5	TRBV10-3	ATDPSGGHQETQY
NA	TRBJ1-2	TRBV21-1	ASSDKAQGPGYGYT
NA	TRBJ2-7	TRBV5-5	ASSLQVGRDEQY
NA	TRBJ1-1	TRBV14	ASSQRQGNTEAF
NA	TRBJ2-7	TRBV6-1	ASSDSGMSYEQY
TRBD2	TRBJ2-1	TRBV6-1	ASSARTSGRGYNEQF
TRBD2	TRBJ2-1	TRBV6-1	ASSESSGVYNEQF
NA	TRBJ1-2	TRBV6-5	ASSYRRNYGYT
TRBD2	TRBJ2-2	TRBV7-2	ASSNLAGFTGELF
TRBD1	TRBJ1-2	TRBV7-2	ASSWDRGNYGYT
NA	TRBJ1-2	TRBV4-2	ASSQAGTTRGYT
NA	TRBJ2-2	TRBV7-2	ASSREDSPRDTGELF
NA	TRBJ2-1	TRBV7-9	ASSGDNNEQF
NA	TRBJ2-7	TRBV7-8	ASSLQSYEQY
TRBD1	TRBJ2-7	TRBV6-1	ASSRQGGSYEQY
TRBD1	TRBJ1-4	TRBV18	ASSPRTGVNEKLF
NA	TRBJ2-5	TRBV20-1	SAGRGLEY
TRBD2	TRBJ2-3	TRBV30	AWITSGKSGTQY
TRBD2	TRBJ2-7	TRBV28	ASRTGTRVLDEQY
NA	TRBJ1-2	TRBV25-1	ASSDPTSKVDGYT
NA	TRBJ1-5	TRBV10-2	ASSEGQPQH
TRBD2	TRBJ2-1	TRBV7-9	ASNPKAGATNNYRNEQF